This T cell receptor beta chain derives from a study of beta chain features in type 1 diabetes. Study details: There was similarity between patients and healthy donors in age, gender and cell yields.

CDR3 length: 15 residues. Trimming took 8 bases from V and 3 from J; bases not matched to a gene: 12. Germline assignment: CDR1 SGHVS and CDR2 FQNEAQ. Naive, central memory, regulatory and stem cell-like memory cells within the CD4+ compartment were sorted using CD45RO/CCR7/CD25/CD127/CD95/CD27. Worth noting for this clone: Its specificity is unknown.

Study-level points and caveats: Researchers could not determine here whether HLA type influences TCRB rearrangement.

The study reverse transcribed the entire isolated RNA, so it sequenced expressed TCRB transcripts. An average about 3.6 million reads came from naive, central memory and regulatory T cell samples. Some clones are missing from TCRdb's copy, which holds only in-frame ones; the method was immunoSEQ multiplex PCR. The sample includes 200,000 to 250,000 clones, around 9.9% of them seen just once. The sequence derives from a young man in good health. The sample was central memory CD4+ T cells from blood. The chain couples TRBV7-8 to TRBJ1-2; 7 bases match TRBD1. CDR3 bases: TGTGCCAGCTTTCCTGAGGAGGGGGCCGACTATGGCTACACCTTC. Amino acids: CASFPEEGADYGYTF.